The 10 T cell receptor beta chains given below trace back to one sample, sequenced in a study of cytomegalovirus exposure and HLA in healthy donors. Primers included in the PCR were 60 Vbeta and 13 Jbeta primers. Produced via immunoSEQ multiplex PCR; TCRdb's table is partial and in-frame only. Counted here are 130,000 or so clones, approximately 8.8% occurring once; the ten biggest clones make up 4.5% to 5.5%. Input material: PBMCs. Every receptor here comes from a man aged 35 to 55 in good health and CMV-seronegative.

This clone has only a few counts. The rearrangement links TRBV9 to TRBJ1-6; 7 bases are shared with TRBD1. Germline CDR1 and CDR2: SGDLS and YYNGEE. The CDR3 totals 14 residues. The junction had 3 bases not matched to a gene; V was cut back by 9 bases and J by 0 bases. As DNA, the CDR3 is TGTGCCAAAAGGGACAGCTCCTATAATTCACCCCTCCACTTT. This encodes CAKRDSSYNSPLHF.

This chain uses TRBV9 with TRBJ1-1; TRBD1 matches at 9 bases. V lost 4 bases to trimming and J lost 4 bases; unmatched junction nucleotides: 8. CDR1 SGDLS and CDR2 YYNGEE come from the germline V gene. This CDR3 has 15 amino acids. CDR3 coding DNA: TGTGCCAGCAGCAGACTCGACAGGGGGGCCACTGAAGCTTTCTTT. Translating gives CASSRLDRGATEAFF.

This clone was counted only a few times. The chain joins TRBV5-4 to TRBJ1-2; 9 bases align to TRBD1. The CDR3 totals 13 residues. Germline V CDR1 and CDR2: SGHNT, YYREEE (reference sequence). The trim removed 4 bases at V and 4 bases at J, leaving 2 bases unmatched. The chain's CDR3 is CASSGGQGYGYTF. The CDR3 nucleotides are TGTGCCAGCAGCGGGGGACAGGGCTATGGCTACACCTTC.

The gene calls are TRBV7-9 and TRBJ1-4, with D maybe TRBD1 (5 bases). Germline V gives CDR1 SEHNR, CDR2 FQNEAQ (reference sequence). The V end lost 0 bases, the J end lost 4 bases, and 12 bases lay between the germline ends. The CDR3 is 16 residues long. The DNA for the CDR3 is TGTGCCAGCAGCTTAGCGGGGACTCGGGGTAATGAAAAACTGTTTTTT. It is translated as CASSLAGTRGNEKLFF.

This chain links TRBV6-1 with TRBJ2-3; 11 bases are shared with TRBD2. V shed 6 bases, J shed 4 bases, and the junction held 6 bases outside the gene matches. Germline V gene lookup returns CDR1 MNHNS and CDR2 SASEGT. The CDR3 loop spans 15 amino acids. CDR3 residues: CASRAGLAGPDTQYF. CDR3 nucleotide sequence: TGTGCCAGCAGGGCCGGACTAGCGGGCCCAGATACGCAGTATTTT.

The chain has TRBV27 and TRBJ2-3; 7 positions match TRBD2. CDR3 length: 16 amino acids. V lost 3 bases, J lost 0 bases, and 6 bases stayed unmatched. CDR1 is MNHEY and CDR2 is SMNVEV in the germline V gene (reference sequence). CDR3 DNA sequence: TGTGCCAGCAGTTTTTACCGGGGGGTAAGCACAGATACGCAGTATTTT. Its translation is CASSFYRGVSTDTQYF.

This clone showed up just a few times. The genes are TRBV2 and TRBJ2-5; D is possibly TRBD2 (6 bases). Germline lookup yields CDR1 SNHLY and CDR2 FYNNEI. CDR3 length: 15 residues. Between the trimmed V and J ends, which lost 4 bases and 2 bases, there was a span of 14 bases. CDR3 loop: CASSGGAGLQETQYF. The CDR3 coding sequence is TGTGCCAGCAGTGGAGGCGCGGGGCTTCAAGAGACCCAGTACTTC.

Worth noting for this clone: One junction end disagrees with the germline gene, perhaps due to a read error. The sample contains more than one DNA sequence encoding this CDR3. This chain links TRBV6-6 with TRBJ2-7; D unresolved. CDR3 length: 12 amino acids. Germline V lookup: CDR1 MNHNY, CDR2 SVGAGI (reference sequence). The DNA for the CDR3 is TGCGCCAGCAGTTACGCGGAAGGCGAGCAGTACTTC. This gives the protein CASSYAEGEQYF.

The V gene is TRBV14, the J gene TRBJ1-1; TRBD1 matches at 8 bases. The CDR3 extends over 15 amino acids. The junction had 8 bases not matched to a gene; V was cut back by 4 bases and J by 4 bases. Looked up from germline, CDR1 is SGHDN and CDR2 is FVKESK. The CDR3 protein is CASSPVDRVGTEAFF. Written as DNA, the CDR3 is TGTGCCAGCAGCCCCGTGGACAGGGTCGGCACTGAAGCTTTCTTT. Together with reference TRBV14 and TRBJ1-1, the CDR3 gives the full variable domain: EAGVTQFPSHSVIEKGQTVTLRCDPISGHDNLYWYRRVMGKEIKFLLHFVKESKQDESGMPNNRFLAERTGGTYSTLKVQPAELEDSGVYFCASSPVDRVGTEAFFGQGTRLTVV.

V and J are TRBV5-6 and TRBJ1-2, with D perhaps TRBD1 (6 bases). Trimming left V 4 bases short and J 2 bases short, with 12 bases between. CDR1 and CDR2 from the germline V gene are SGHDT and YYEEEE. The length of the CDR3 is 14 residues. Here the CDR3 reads CASSRPGVNYGYTF. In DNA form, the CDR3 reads TGTGCCAGCAGCCGACCAGGGGTGAACTATGGCTACACCTTC.